This passage covers 21 T cell receptor beta chains from one sample sequenced in a study of T cell responses to AZD1222 COVID-19 vaccine. Using immunoSEQ multiplex PCR, the repertoire was profiled, and TCRdb retains in-frame clones only, with some absent. This sample has about 130,000 clones; roughly 94% occur once, and the top ten carry around 1.9%. Here the sequenced sample was peripheral blood, taken on day 0 of AZD1222 vaccination. The origin of the receptors is an adult in good health.

V gene TRBV4-1 combines with J gene TRBJ2-3, with TRBD2 matching over 14 bases. The junction had 4 bases not matched to a gene; V was cut back by 1 base and J by 4 bases. This CDR3 spans 17 amino acids. Germline values: CDR1 MGHRA, CDR2 YSYEKL. CDR3 in amino acids: CASSQARTSGGSDTQYF. The CDR3 DNA reads as TGCGCCAGCAGCCAAGCTAGGACTAGCGGGGGGTCAGATACGCAGTATTTT.

The rearrangement uses TRBV3-1 (or the pseudogene TRBV3-2) and TRBJ2-6, with D possibly matching TRBD1 (6 bases). The germline V and J ends were trimmed by 4 bases and 9 bases, with 19 bases remaining between them. The V gene's germline CDR1 is LGHDT and CDR2 YNNKEL (reference sequence). This CDR3 is built from 16 residues. The CDR3: CASSPNYQGLGNVLTF. The CDR3 DNA reads TGTGCCAGCAGCCCCAATTATCAGGGGCTTGGCAACGTCCTGACTTTC.

The J gene is TRBJ1-2, the V gene TRBV12-3 or TRBV12-4; D gene ambiguous. This CDR3 has 12 amino acids. With 6 bases removed from V and 8 bases from J, the gap between germline ends came to 13 bases. CDR3 nucleotides: TGTGCCAGCAGCCGGAAGGTCGGGGGCTACACCTTC. Translation gives CASSRKVGGYTF.

The V and J genes are TRBV27 and TRBJ2-7; D not resolved. The germline V gene has CDR1 MNHEY and CDR2 SMNVEV (reference sequence). V gave up 6 bases and J gave up 5 bases, with 17 bases separating them. This CDR3 region has 14 residues. The CDR3 sequence: CASSSSRQSDEQYF. CDR3 nucleotides: TGTGCCAGCAGCTCTTCACGACAATCGGACGAGCAGTACTTC.

V and J are TRBV4-2 and TRBJ1-3; D is perhaps TRBD1 (6 bases). The CDR3 totals 16 residues. Germline CDR1 is LGHNA and CDR2 is YNFKEQ. Trimming left V 2 bases short and J 2 bases short, with 13 bases between. The CDR3 here is CASSQIITGTGNTIYF. Here the CDR3 DNA reads TGTGCCAGCAGCCAAATCATAACAGGGACTGGAAACACCATATATTTT.

This sequence joins TRBV21-1 and TRBJ2-3; TRBD2, as called in the table, went unchecked against the DNA. TRBV21-1 is recorded as a pseudogene. The CDR3 covers 21 residues. Written as DNA, the CDR3 is TGTGCCAGCAGCAAAAGAGCGAGACTCGGTTGTCGGGGGGCCTTTCTATATACGCAGTATTTT. Its protein is CASSKRARLGCRGAFLYTQYF.

Notes on this clone: The identical CDR3 is also encoded by other nucleotide sequences in the sample. The chain couples TRBV3-1 (or the pseudogene TRBV3-2) to TRBJ1-1; no firm D call. CDR1 is LGHDT and CDR2 is YNNKEL in the germline V gene (reference sequence). CDR3 length: 13 amino acids. Trimming took 1 base from V and 4 from J, leaving 7 bases between them. The CDR3 DNA reads TGTGCCAGCAGCCAAGGGGGTATCACTGAAGCTTTCTTT. Translated, it gives CASSQGGITEAFF.

The chain is built from TRBV10-3 and TRBJ1-6; a possible D gene is TRBD1 (5 bases). Germline lookup yields CDR1 ENHRY and CDR2 SYGVKD. Between the trimmed V and J ends, which lost 6 bases and 7 bases, there was a span of 10 bases. The CDR3 extends over 13 amino acids. The CDR3 spells CAIRGDQNSPLHF. The CDR3, as DNA: TGTGCCATCAGAGGGGATCAAAATTCACCCCTCCACTTT.

The chain is built from TRBV5-8 and TRBJ2-3, with 8 positions matching TRBD2. Germline CDR1 and CDR2: SGHTS and YDEGEE. With V trimmed by 0 bases and J by 4 bases, 4 bases remained unmatched. CDR3 length equals 15 residues. CDR3 residues: CASSLVGTRADTQYF. The CDR3 bases are TGTGCCAGCAGCTTGGTTGGGACTAGGGCAGATACGCAGTATTTT.

This chain connects TRBV18 to TRBJ2-7; TRBD1 matches at 9 bases. After removal of 2 bases from V and 5 bases from J, the junction contained 4 bases not matched to a gene. The CDR3 sequence is 14 residues long. Germline CDR1 KGHSH, CDR2 LQKENI. CDR3 in DNA: TGTGCCAGCTCACCAGTGACAGGGGGTCACGAGCAGTACTTC. Translating gives CASSPVTGGHEQYF.

The chain has TRBV28 and TRBJ2-5; no clear D gene. Between the trimmed V and J ends, which lost 3 bases and 2 bases, there was a span of 7 bases. Germline CDR1 MDHEN, CDR2 SYDVKM. The CDR3 covers 13 residues. The CDR3 DNA sequence: TGTGCCAGCAGTTTTGGTACGCAAGAGACCCAGTACTTC. This sequence encodes CASSFGTQETQYF.

CDR3 protein: CASSSSGRAYYAYNSPLHF. The CDR3 coding sequence is TGTGCCAGCAGCTCGTCAGGGAGGGCTTATTACGCCTATAATTCACCCCTCCACTTT. The chain employs TRBV11-2 and TRBJ1-6; tentative D call: TRBD1 (5 bases). The CDR3 is made up of 19 amino acids. Germline V gives CDR1 SGHAT, CDR2 FQNNGV. V lost 4 bases, J lost 2 bases, and 21 bases lay in between. Looking up the rest from reference TRBV11-2 and TRBJ1-6 gives the full variable domain: EAGVAQSPRYKIIEKRQSVAFWCNPISGHATLYWYQQILGQGPKLLIQFQNNGVVDDSQLPKDRFSAERLKGVDSTLKIQPAKLEDSAVYLCASSSSGRAYYAYNSPLHFGNGTRLTVT.

This clone was counted a few times. This chain links TRBV19 with TRBJ1-1, with D perhaps TRBD1 (5 bases). Between the trimmed V and J ends, which lost 4 bases and 4 bases, there was a span of 10 bases. The CDR3 length is 13 residues. Germline CDR1 and CDR2: LNHDA and SQIVND (reference sequence). The CDR3 loop reads CASSTGRSTEAFF. CDR3 sequence (DNA): TGTGCCAGTAGTACAGGGAGGTCCACTGAAGCTTTCTTT.

The rearrangement joins TRBV19 to TRBJ2-1; 11 bases fit TRBD1. The CDR3 contains 15 residues. Trimming at V came to 5 bases and at J to 2 bases, leaving 2 bases not matched to a gene. Germline lookup yields CDR1 LNHDA and CDR2 SQIVND (reference sequence). CDR3 DNA sequence: TGTGCCAGTAGTGTGGGACAGGGGGCCTACAATGAGCAGTTCTTC. The encoded protein is CASSVGQGAYNEQFF.

The chain is built from TRBV12-3 or TRBV12-4 and TRBJ1-1, with D possibly being TRBD1 (5 bases). This CDR3 spans 13 amino acids. V lost 3 bases to trimming and J lost 4 bases, with 9 bases between them. This CDR3 reads CASSFRGPTEAFF. The CDR3 DNA reads TGTGCCAGCAGTTTTAGGGGTCCCACTGAAGCTTTCTTT.

This sequence joins TRBV7-2 and TRBJ1-2; D not resolved. Per germline, CDR1 SGHTA and CDR2 FQGNSA. Trimming took 4 bases from V and 2 from J, leaving 11 bases between them. The CDR3 loop spans 14 amino acids. DNA of the CDR3: TGTGCCAGCAGCTCCCCGAGTCAGAACTATGGCTACACCTTC. Translation: CASSSPSQNYGYTF.

V usage is TRBV12-3 or TRBV12-4 and J usage is TRBJ1-6; D remains unclear. Trimming stripped 3 bases from V and 5 bases from J, with 5 bases between. The CDR3 has 13 residues. For the CDR3, the DNA is TGTGCCAGCAGTTTCCGGGATAATTCACCCCTCCACTTT. Translation gives CASSFRDNSPLHF.

This sequence joins TRBV5-1 and TRBJ2-1; 8 bases line up with TRBD2. The V and J ends lost 8 bases and 7 bases, in that order; junction bases with no gene match: 14. The CDR3 has 15 amino acids. Per the germline V gene, CDR1 is SGHRS and CDR2 is YFSETQ. The CDR3: CASKLSGALGNEQFF. The CDR3, as DNA: TGCGCCAGTAAGCTTAGCGGGGCATTGGGGAATGAGCAGTTCTTC.

The V call is TRBV19, the J call TRBJ1-2, with 9 bases fitting TRBD1. V lost 3 bases to trimming and J lost 4 bases; unmatched junction nucleotides: 3. CDR1 is LNHDA, CDR2 SQIVND, per germline (reference sequence). The CDR3 consists of 14 residues. The CDR3 DNA is TGTGCCAGTAGTATTGAGGACAGGGGCTATGGCTACACCTTC. Translated, it gives CASSIEDRGYGYTF.

The J gene is TRBJ2-1, the V gene TRBV27, with D perhaps matching TRBD2 (5 bases). Trimming took 3 bases from V and 6 from J, leaving 12 bases between them. The CDR3 has 14 amino acids. The germline V gene has CDR1 MNHEY and CDR2 SMNVEV (reference sequence). The CDR3, as DNA: TGTGCCAGCAGTTTGGGAGTAAGCCCCAATGAGCAGTTCTTC. Protein: CASSLGVSPNEQFF.

This clone was observed once. The V call is TRBV4-1, the J call TRBJ2-2; maybe TRBD1 (6 bases). The length of the CDR3 is 13 residues. Germline V CDR1 and CDR2: MGHRA, YSYEKL. The V end lost 5 bases, the J end lost 6 bases, and 10 bases lay between the germline ends. The CDR3 nucleotides read TGCGCCAGCAGCGCAACAGGGTCCGGGGAGCTGTTTTTT. Translation: CASSATGSGELFF.